The 6 T cell receptor beta chains in this list originate from one sample, sequenced in a study of blood T cell repertoires in COVID-19. The repertoire was sequenced with immunoSEQ multiplex PCR; TCRdb's copy has only in-frame clones and lacks some. This table has under 350,000 clones, about 87% appearing once. The specimen sequenced was peripheral blood. The source of these receptors is a man in his 70s with acute or convalescent COVID-19.

The rearrangement links TRBV6-6 to TRBJ1-5; D remains ambiguous. This CDR3 spans 13 amino acids. The germline V gene has CDR1 MNHNY and CDR2 SVGAGI (reference sequence). V was cut by 3 bases and J by 6 bases, with 9 bases left in between. The CDR3: CASSYEGGQPQHF. DNA for the CDR3: TGTGCCAGCAGTTATGAGGGCGGTCAGCCCCAGCATTTT.

The chain's CDR3 is CASSLLDTKTQYF. The CDR3 DNA reads TGTGCCAGCAGCTTGCTGGACACGAAGACCCAGTACTTC. V gene TRBV5-6 combines with J gene TRBJ2-5; a weak D match, TRBD1 (5 bases). In germline, CDR1 is SGHDT, CDR2 YYEEEE. There are 13 residues in the CDR3. V gave up 1 base and J gave up 6 bases, with 10 bases separating them. The full variable domain, its missing parts supplied by reference TRBV5-6 and TRBJ2-5, is DAGVTQSPTHLIKTRGQQVTLRCSPKSGHDTVSWYQQALGQGPQFIFQYYEEEERQRGNFPDRFSGHQFPNYSSELNVNALLLGDSALYLCASSLLDTKTQYFGPGTRLLVL.

J is TRBJ1-5 and V is TRBV2; 8 bases are shared with TRBD1. The J segment lost 8 bases and the V segment lost 4 bases, leaving 10 bases of the junction unmatched. Germline CDR1 SNHLY, CDR2 FYNNEI. This CDR3 spans 15 amino acids. CDR3 residues: CASSADRGLPKPQHF. The CDR3 DNA reads as TGTGCCAGCAGTGCCGACAGGGGATTGCCTAAGCCCCAGCATTTT.

The chain has TRBV27 and TRBJ2-1, with a weak D call TRBD2 (6 bases). In germline, CDR1 is MNHEY, CDR2 SMNVEV (reference sequence). The CDR3 runs to 13 residues. Trimming shortened V by 6 bases and J by 7 bases, and 13 bases separated the two germline ends. This CDR3 reads CASRATGGNEQFF. As DNA, the CDR3 is TGTGCCAGCAGGGCTACCGGGGGTAATGAGCAGTTCTTC.

This sequence joins TRBV4-1 and TRBJ2-1; a weak D match, TRBD1 (6 bases). The CDR3 loop spans 14 amino acids. The V gene's germline CDR1 is MGHRA and CDR2 YSYEKL. Trimming shortened V by 1 base and J by 8 bases, and 12 bases separated the two germline ends. The CDR3 DNA reads TGCGCCAGCAGCCAAGGCCAGGGGAGAGATGAGCAGTTCTTC. Translated: CASSQGQGRDEQFF.

The chain has TRBV4-1 and TRBJ1-5; possible D gene TRBD1, 5 bases. Germline assignment: CDR1 MGHRA and CDR2 YSYEKL. This CDR3 spans 16 amino acids. Trimming cost V 4 bases and J 1 base, with 14 bases left between them. CDR3 region: CASSRGNGASNQPQHF. The CDR3 region has the DNA TGCGCCAGCAGCCGAGGAAATGGGGCGAGCAATCAGCCCCAGCATTTT.